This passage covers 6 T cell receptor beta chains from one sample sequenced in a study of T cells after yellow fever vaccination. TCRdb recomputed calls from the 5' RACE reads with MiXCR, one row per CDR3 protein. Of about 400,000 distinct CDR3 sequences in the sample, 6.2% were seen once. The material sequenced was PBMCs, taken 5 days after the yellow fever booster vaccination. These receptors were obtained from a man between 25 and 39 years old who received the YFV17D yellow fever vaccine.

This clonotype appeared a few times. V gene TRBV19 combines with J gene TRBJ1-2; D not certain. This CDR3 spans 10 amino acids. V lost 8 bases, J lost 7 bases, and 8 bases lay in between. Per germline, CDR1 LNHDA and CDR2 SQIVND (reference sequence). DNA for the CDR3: TGTGCCAGTTGGAACGGTGGCTACACCTTC. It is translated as CASWNGGYTF.

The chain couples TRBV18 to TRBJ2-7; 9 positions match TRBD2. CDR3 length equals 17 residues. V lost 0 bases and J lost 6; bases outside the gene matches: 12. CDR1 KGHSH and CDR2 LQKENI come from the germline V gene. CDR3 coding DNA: TGTGCCAGCTCACCACCGGTGGTTTTAGCGGGAGAGGGCGAGCAGTACTTC. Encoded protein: CASSPPVVLAGEGEQYF.

CDR3 protein: CASSYSTGRGRRGELFF. The DNA for the CDR3 is TGTGCCAGCAGTTACTCGACAGGACGGGGCCGGCGCGGGGAGCTGTTTTTT. The gene calls are TRBV6-2 or TRBV6-3 and TRBJ2-2; D might be TRBD1 (6 bases). V lost 0 bases and J lost 7, with 18 bases in between. Germline V gives CDR1 MNHEY, CDR2 SVGEGT. The CDR3 totals 17 residues.

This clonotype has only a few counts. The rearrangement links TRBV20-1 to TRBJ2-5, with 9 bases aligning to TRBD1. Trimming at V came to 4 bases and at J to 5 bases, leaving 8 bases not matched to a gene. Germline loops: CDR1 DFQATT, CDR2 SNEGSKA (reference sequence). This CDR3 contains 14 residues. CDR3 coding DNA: TGCAGTGCTACCAACAGGGGGCGAGGGGAGACCCAGTACTTC. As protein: CSATNRGRGETQYF.

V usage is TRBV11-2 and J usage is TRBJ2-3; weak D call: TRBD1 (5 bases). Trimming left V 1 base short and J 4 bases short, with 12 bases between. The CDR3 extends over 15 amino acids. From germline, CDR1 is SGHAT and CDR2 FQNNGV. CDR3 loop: CASSLGPQGADTQYF. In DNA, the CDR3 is TGTGCCAGCAGCTTAGGTCCGCAGGGCGCAGATACGCAGTATTTT.

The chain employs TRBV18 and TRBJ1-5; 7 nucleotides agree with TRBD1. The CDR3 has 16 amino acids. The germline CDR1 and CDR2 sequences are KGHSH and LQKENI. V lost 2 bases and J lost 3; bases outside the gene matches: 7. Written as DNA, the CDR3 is TGTGCCAGCTCACCAGAGACAGGGTTTGTCAATCAGCCCCAGCATTTT. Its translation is CASSPETGFVNQPQHF. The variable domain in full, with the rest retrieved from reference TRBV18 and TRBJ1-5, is NAGVMQNPRHLVRRRGQEARLRCSPMKGHSHVYWYRQLPEEGLKFMVYLQKENIIDESGMPKERFSAEFPKEGPSILRIQQVVRGDSAAYFCASSPETGFVNQPQHFGDGTRLSIL.